These T cell receptor beta chains were read from a single sample in a study of blood T cell repertoires in COVID-19. Profiling relied on immunoSEQ multiplex PCR, and the TCRdb table lists in-frame clones only, not all of them. Here the sample spans around 130,000 clones, about 82% being singletons. Source material: peripheral blood. All receptors derive from a man aged 55 to 70 with active or convalescent COVID-19. Each CDR3 is given with its conserved first and last residue. Each record gives: clone size, J gene, D gene, V gene, CDR3 protein, CDR3 DNA. A D gene is named only where the DNA matches it firmly. Clone sizes are given selectively: once, few, many, or a class where the clone is expanded.

.,TRBJ1-6,.,TRBV3-1/TRBV3-2,CASSHRGRNSPLHF,TGTGCCAGCAGCCACAGGGGACGTAATTCACCCCTCCACTTT
.,TRBJ1-2,.,TRBV29-1,CSAVRTDGYTF,TGCAGCGCCGTTCGGACAGATGGCTACACCTTC
.,TRBJ2-1,.,TRBV7-3,CASRAGDEQFF,TGTGCCAGCAGGGCCGGGGATGAGCAGTTCTTC
.,TRBJ2-1,TRBD2,TRBV11-3,CASSSNSGRDNEQFF,TGTGCCAGCAGTTCTAATAGCGGGAGGGATAATGAGCAGTTCTTC
.,TRBJ1-1,.,TRBV6-2/TRBV6-3,CASSYSEVLTEAFF,TGTGCCAGCAGTTACTCGGAGGTTTTGACTGAAGCTTTCTTT
.,TRBJ1-1,.,TRBV15,CATSRGRGSEAFF,TGTGCCACCAGCAGGGGCAGGGGCAGTGAAGCTTTCTTT
few,TRBJ2-1,TRBD2,TRBV5-1,CASSVAGGSNEQFF,TGCGCCAGCAGCGTAGCGGGAGGGAGCAATGAGCAGTTCTTC
.,TRBJ1-2,.,TRBV11-2,CASSSREVRADYGYTF,TGTGCCAGCAGCTCACGAGAGGTACGCGCAGACTATGGCTACACCTTC
.,TRBJ2-3,.,TRBV18,CASSSGREITDTQYF,TGTGCCAGCTCAAGTGGACGGGAGATCACAGATACGCAGTATTTT
.,TRBJ1-2,.,TRBV28,CASESSVNYGYTF,TGTGCCAGCGAGAGCTCTGTGAACTATGGCTACACCTTC
.,TRBJ2-3,.,TRBV6-5,CASSTGVGTDTQYF,TGTGCCAGCAGCACCGGGGTCGGGACAGATACGCAGTATTTT
.,TRBJ1-1,.,TRBV30,CAWTRLRNTEAFF,TGTGCCTGGACGCGTTTAAGGAACACTGAAGCTTTCTTT
.,TRBJ1-2,.,TRBV12-3/TRBV12-4,CASRQVGNYGYTF,TGTGCCAGCAGACAGGTGGGGAACTATGGCTACACCTTC
once,TRBJ1-2,.,TRBV6-5,CASKRTENYGYTF,TGTGCCAGCAAGCGGACGGAGAACTATGGCTACACCTTC
.,TRBJ1-4,TRBD1,TRBV7-2,CASSLSIVDRGGEKLFF,TGTGCCAGCAGCTTATCGATAGTGGACAGGGGAGGAGAAAAACTGTTTTTT
.,TRBJ2-5,.,TRBV19,CASGVGVDQETQYF,TGTGCCAGTGGTGTGGGCGTTGATCAAGAGACCCAGTACTTC
.,TRBJ2-2,TRBD2,TRBV11-2,CASSRLAVQPGELFF,TGTGCCAGCAGCCGACTAGCGGTACAGCCCGGGGAGCTGTTTTTT
.,TRBJ1-2,TRBD1,TRBV7-2,CASSFPPRETGDRDGYTF,TGTGCCAGCAGCTTCCCTCCCCGTGAGACAGGGGACCGGGATGGCTACACCTTC
.,TRBJ1-2,TRBD1,TRBV24-1,CATSDINRGNYGYTF,TGTGCCACCAGTGATATAAACAGGGGAAACTATGGCTACACCTTC
.,TRBJ1-1,.,TRBV12-5,CASGPPGVQERTEAFF,TGTGCTAGTGGTCCCCCGGGGGTTCAAGAGAGGACTGAAGCTTTCTTT
.,TRBJ2-7,.,TRBV6-5,CASGRRVYEQYF,TGTGCCAGCGGCAGACGGGTTTACGAGCAGTACTTC
.,TRBJ2-7,.,TRBV29-1,CSVEGTDSYEQYF,TGCAGCGTTGAAGGGACAGACTCCTACGAGCAGTACTTC
few,TRBJ1-1,.,TRBV3-1/TRBV3-2,CASSPQGWEAFF,TGTGCCAGCAGCCCACAGGGTTGGGAAGCTTTCTTT
.,TRBJ2-5,.,TRBV2,CASSEQGAETQYF,TGTGCCAGCAGTGAACAGGGTGCCGAGACCCAGTACTTC
few,TRBJ2-3,TRBD1,TRBV7-3,CASSQAGGSGTDTQYF,TGTGCCAGCAGCCAAGCAGGGGGCTCTGGCACAGATACGCAGTATTTT
.,TRBJ1-5,TRBD1,TRBV6-5,CASSSPDRNSNQPQHF,TGTGCCAGCAGTTCCCCGGACAGGAATAGCAATCAGCCCCAGCATTTT
.,TRBJ2-7,TRBD2,TRBV3-1/TRBV3-2,CASSLPGLAYEQYF,TGTGCCAGCAGCCTCCCGGGACTAGCCTACGAGCAGTACTTC
.,TRBJ2-7,TRBD1,TRBV28,CASRGTGGKYEQYF,TGTGCCAGCAGGGGGACAGGGGGGAAATACGAGCAGTACTTC
.,TRBJ2-5,TRBD1,TRBV4-1,CASSQGQGFETQYF,TGCGCCAGCAGCCAAGGACAGGGTTTCGAGACCCAGTACTTC
.,TRBJ2-3,.,TRBV19,CASSMGIARLTDTQYF,TGTGCCAGTAGTATGGGGATAGCGAGACTCACAGATACGCAGTATTTT
.,TRBJ2-5,TRBD2,TRBV5-1,CASSLAGEREFNF,TGCGCCAGCAGCTTGGCCGGGGAGCGGGAGTTCAACTTC
.,TRBJ2-7,TRBD1,TRBV3-1/TRBV3-2,CASSPRRGQAGEQYF,TGTGCCAGCAGCCCCAGAAGGGGACAGGCCGGCGAGCAGTACTTC
.,TRBJ1-1,.,TRBV18,CASSPGRNTEAFF,TGTGCCAGCTCACCAGGCAGGAACACTGAAGCTTTCTTT
.,TRBJ2-5,.,TRBV7-9,CASSYDRPGRGGETQYF,TGTGCCAGCAGCTACGACCGTCCCGGGCGGGGTGGCGAGACCCAGTACTTC
.,TRBJ2-1,.,TRBV14,CASSQMEGQGYEQFF,TGTGCCAGCAGCCAAATGGAGGGCCAGGGATATGAGCAGTTCTTC
.,TRBJ1-1,.,TRBV10-3,CAISESRGLGTEAFF,TGTGCCATCAGTGAGTCGAGAGGCTTGGGCACTGAAGCTTTCTTT
.,TRBJ2-1,.,TRBV28,CASKAARGPYNEQFF,TGTGCCAGCAAAGCGGCCCGTGGCCCCTACAATGAGCAGTTCTTC
.,TRBJ1-5,.,TRBV4-3,CASSQDRAWGQPQHF,TGCGCCAGCAGCCAAGATCGTGCGTGGGGCCAGCCCCAGCATTTT
.,TRBJ2-1,.,TRBV19,CASSIRHLPGVNYNEQFF,TGTGCCAGTAGTATCCGGCATCTCCCGGGAGTGAACTACAATGAGCAGTTCTTC
.,TRBJ1-2,.,TRBV27,CASSSGQPYGYTF,TGTGCCAGCAGTTCCGGACAGCCCTATGGCTACACCTTC
.,TRBJ2-6,.,TRBV10-3,CAITESIANVLTF,TGTGCCATCACCGAGTCAATAGCCAACGTCCTGACTTTC
.,TRBJ2-3,.,TRBV19,CASSRLGVSTDTQYF,TGTGCCAGTAGTAGACTCGGCGTTAGCACAGATACGCAGTATTTT
.,TRBJ2-5,.,TRBV28,CASRLKPWETQYF,TGTGCCAGCAGACTTAAGCCATGGGAGACCCAGTACTTC
.,TRBJ2-1,TRBD2,TRBV5-1,CASSSAGDSYNEQFF,TGCGCCAGCAGTTCAGCGGGGGACTCCTACAATGAGCAGTTCTTC
.,TRBJ2-7,.,TRBV28,CASSLAKNEQYF,TGTGCCAGCAGTTTAGCGAAGAACGAGCAGTACTTC
.,TRBJ1-3,TRBD1,TRBV7-6,CASSLAVGQGFSGNTIYF,TGTGCCAGCAGCTTAGCCGTAGGACAGGGGTTTTCTGGAAACACCATATATTTT
.,TRBJ1-1,.,TRBV5-6,CASSTYGRGMNTEAFF,TGTGCCAGCAGCACCTACGGGCGGGGGATGAACACTGAAGCTTTCTTT
few,TRBJ2-3,.,TRBV30,CAWSPQGTDTQYF,TGTGCCTGGAGTCCACAGGGCACAGATACGCAGTATTTT
.,TRBJ1-4,.,TRBV18,CASSPLGTTEKLFF,TGTGCCAGCTCACCACTTGGGACAACTGAAAAACTGTTTTTT
once,TRBJ2-5,TRBD2,TRBV5-8,CAIGGSLAGVGQETQYF,TGTGCCATCGGGGGCTCACTAGCGGGAGTAGGGCAAGAGACCCAGTACTTC
.,TRBJ1-1,.,TRBV3-1/TRBV3-2,CASSQAMRTEAFF,TGTGCCAGCAGCCAAGCAATGAGGACTGAAGCTTTCTTT
.,TRBJ2-4,TRBD1,TRBV28,CASQGQGAGKNIQYF,TGTGCCAGCCAGGGGCAGGGGGCTGGCAAAAACATTCAGTACTTC
few,TRBJ1-5,TRBD1,TRBV9,CASSRGQGDGQPQHF,TGTGCCAGCAGTCGTGGACAGGGCGACGGTCAGCCCCAGCATTTT
.,TRBJ1-4,.,TRBV6-2/TRBV6-3,CASSYAGFNEKLFF,TGTGCCAGCAGTTACGCGGGTTTTAATGAAAAACTGTTTTTT
.,TRBJ1-5,TRBD1,TRBV18,CASSPGQAHQPQHF,TGTGCCAGCTCACCGGGACAGGCGCATCAGCCCCAGCATTTT
.,TRBJ2-3,.,TRBV7-9,CASSSSRSTDTQYF,TGTGCCAGCAGCTCTAGCCGTAGCACAGATACGCAGTATTTT
.,TRBJ1-3,.,TRBV28,CASSFMPAAGNTIYF,TGTGCCAGCAGTTTTATGCCCGCGGCGGGAAACACCATATATTTT